Described below is a single T cell receptor (beta chain) sequence and its context. Its target is not known. The length of the CDR3 is 13 residues. Germline V gene lookup returns CDR1 SNHLY and CDR2 FYNNEI. V trimming: 7 bases; J trimming: 2 bases; junction bases outside the gene matches: 4. With 60 Vbeta and 13 Jbeta primers, the PCR was carried out. The table came from immunoSEQ multiplex PCR; TCRdb's copy has only in-frame clones and leaves some out. The sample lists more than 200,000 clones, about 74% seen once, with roughly 16% in the top ten. This entry belongs to a study of cytomegalovirus exposure and HLA in healthy donors. Whole-study results and caveats: Associated with cytomegalovirus, according to the listing, were around 160 TCR beta chains.

The material sequenced was PBMCs. The chain carries TRBV2 and TRBJ1-2; the match to TRBD1 covers 7 bases. This clonotype originated in a middle-aged man in good health and CMV-seronegative. The CDR3: CASTAGQNYGYTF. The CDR3 coding sequence is TGTGCCAGCACTGCGGGACAGAACTATGGCTACACCTTC.